This entry lists 6 T cell receptor beta chains sequenced from one sample in a study of Ad26.COV2.S vaccination and SARS-CoV-2 variants. Described treatment: some 20 received Ad26.COV2.S at low or high dose, single or two shots; about 5 received placebo; per-sample allocation not given. After the first vaccine or placebo injection, samples were drawn on day 63. Repertoires were generated with immunoSEQ multiplex PCR, while TCRdb's copy carries only in-frame clones and drops some. The data show 450,000 to 550,000 clones, with approximately 92% seen just once and around 2.6% held by the top ten. Source: peripheral blood, taken in a trial of Ad26.COV2.S vaccine versus placebo. These receptor sequences come from a person aged 18-60 years who received the Ad26.COV2.S COVID-19 vaccine or a placebo.

The chain joins TRBV18 to TRBJ2-3; D is undetermined. Trimming removed 3 bases at V and 5 bases at J, with 15 bases between. CDR1 is KGHSH, CDR2 LQKENI, per germline. The CDR3 consists of 15 residues. CDR3 DNA sequence: TGTGCCAGCTCACCCCTTCTTCGGACGGAAGATACGCAGTATTTT. Encoded protein: CASSPLLRTEDTQYF.

This chain joins TRBV4-3 and TRBJ2-5; D ambiguous. This CDR3 spans 13 amino acids. CDR1 is LGHNA and CDR2 is YSLEER in the germline V gene. Trimming stripped 1 base from V and 4 bases from J, with 7 bases between. The CDR3 coding sequence is TGCGCCAGCAGCCAAGGATTGGTAGAGACCCAGTACTTC. This gives the protein CASSQGLVETQYF.

The chain is built from TRBV12-3 or TRBV12-4 and TRBJ2-5; D may be TRBD2 (6 bases). The CDR3 has 13 amino acids. The V gene lost 7 bases and the J gene lost 7 bases, with 16 bases spanning the gap. The CDR3 DNA reads TGTGCCAGCACCGCAGGGAGGCGGGGGACCCAGTACTTC. Protein product: CASTAGRRGTQYF.

The chain recombines TRBV19 with TRBJ1-1, with no clear D. Germline V gives CDR1 LNHDA, CDR2 SQIVND (reference sequence). The CDR3 has 13 residues. Between the trimmed V and J ends, which lost 2 bases and 1 base, there was a span of 5 bases. The CDR3 loop is CASSIFKNTEAFF. The CDR3 DNA follows: TGTGCCAGTAGTATATTCAAGAACACTGAAGCTTTCTTT. Complete variable domain (other parts from reference TRBV19 and TRBJ1-1): DGGITQSPKYLFRKEGQNVTLSCEQNLNHDAMYWYRQDPGQGLRLIYYSQIVNDFQKGDIAEGYSVSREKKESFPLTVTSAQKNPTAFYLCASSIFKNTEAFFGQGTRLTVV.

This chain connects TRBV2 to TRBJ2-3; 7 nucleotides line up with TRBD2. The germline gives CDR1 SNHLY, CDR2 FYNNEI. This CDR3 is 16 amino acids long. Losses at the gene ends were 1 base for V and 4 bases for J; bases not matched to a gene: 8. The CDR3 reads CASSEDWRGRSDTQYF. DNA for the CDR3: TGTGCCAGCAGTGAAGACTGGCGGGGGAGATCAGATACGCAGTATTTT.

This clone was recorded a few times. V and J are TRBV6-1 and TRBJ2-7, with D hard to call. The V gene lost 1 base and the J gene lost 0 bases, with 19 bases spanning the gap. The CDR3 loop spans 18 amino acids. The V gene's germline CDR1 is MNHNS and CDR2 SASEGT. The CDR3 here is CASSEGILWVWSSYEQYV. For the CDR3, the DNA is TGTGCCAGCAGTGAAGGTATCCTGTGGGTCTGGAGCTCCTACGAGCAGTACGTC.